The sequence of this T cell receptor beta chain was determined in a study of blood T cells in healthy people across ages. A second PCR of about 6 to 11 cycles used a sample-barcoded 5' primer and a J-beta primer mix. MiXCR was run by TCRdb on the 5' RACE reads, yielding one entry per CDR3 protein. The data show about 1.4 million distinct CDR3 sequences, 55% to 75% seen once. Sequenced sample: blood. This receptor was identified in a young man in good health.

CDR3 residues: CASSLDPGLRNEKLFF. CDR3 sequence (DNA): TGCGCCAGCAGCCTCGACCCGGGATTACGAAATGAAAAACTGTTTTTT. This rearrangement joins TRBV4-1 to TRBJ1-4; no firm D call. The CDR3 sequence is 16 residues long. Looked up from germline, CDR1 is MGHRA and CDR2 is YSYEKL. The V gene lost 4 bases and the J gene lost 5 bases, with 17 bases spanning the gap.